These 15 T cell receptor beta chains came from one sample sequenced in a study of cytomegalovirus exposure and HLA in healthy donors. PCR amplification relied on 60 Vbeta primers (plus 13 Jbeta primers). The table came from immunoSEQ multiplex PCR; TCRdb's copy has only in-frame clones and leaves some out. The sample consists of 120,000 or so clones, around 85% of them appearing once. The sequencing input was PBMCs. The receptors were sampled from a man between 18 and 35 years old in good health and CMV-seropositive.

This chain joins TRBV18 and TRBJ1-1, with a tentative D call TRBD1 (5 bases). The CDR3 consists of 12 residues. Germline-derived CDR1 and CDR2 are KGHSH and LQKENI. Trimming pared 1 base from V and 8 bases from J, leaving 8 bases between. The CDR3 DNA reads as TGTGCCAGCTCACCACAGGGGCGGGAAGCTTTCTTT. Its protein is CASSPQGREAFF.

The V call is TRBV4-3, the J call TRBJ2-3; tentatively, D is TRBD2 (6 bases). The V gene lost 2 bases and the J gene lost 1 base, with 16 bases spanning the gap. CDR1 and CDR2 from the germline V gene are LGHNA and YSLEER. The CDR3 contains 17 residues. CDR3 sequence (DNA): TGCGCCAGCAGCCAAAACCCAGGGACTGACCGCACAGATACGCAGTATTTT. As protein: CASSQNPGTDRTDTQYF.

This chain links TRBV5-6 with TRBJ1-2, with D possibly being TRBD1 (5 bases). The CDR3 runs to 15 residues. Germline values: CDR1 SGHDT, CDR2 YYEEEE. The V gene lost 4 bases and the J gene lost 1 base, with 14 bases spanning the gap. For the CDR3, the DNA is TGTGCCAGCAGCATGACAGCGCTGCTTAACTATGGCTACACCTTC. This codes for CASSMTALLNYGYTF. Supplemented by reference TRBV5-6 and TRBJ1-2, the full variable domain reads DAGVTQSPTHLIKTRGQQVTLRCSPKSGHDTVSWYQQALGQGPQFIFQYYEEEERQRGNFPDRFSGHQFPNYSSELNVNALLLGDSALYLCASSMTALLNYGYTFGSGTRLTVV.

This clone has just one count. DNA of the CDR3: TGCGCCAGCAGCCAAGCGTTAACGACAGCTAACTATGGCTACACCTTC. This encodes CASSQALTTANYGYTF. V gene TRBV4-1 combines with J gene TRBJ1-2; D might be TRBD1 (5 bases). Deletions cut 1 base from V and 0 bases from J, with 12 bases between. The germline V gene has CDR1 MGHRA and CDR2 YSYEKL. There are 16 residues in the CDR3.

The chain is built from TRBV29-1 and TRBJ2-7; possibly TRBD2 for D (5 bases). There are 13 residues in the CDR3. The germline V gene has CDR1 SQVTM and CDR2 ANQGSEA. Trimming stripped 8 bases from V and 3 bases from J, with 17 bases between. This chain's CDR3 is CSLAGVPVYEQYF. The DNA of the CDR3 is TGCAGCTTAGCCGGGGTCCCAGTCTACGAGCAGTACTTC.

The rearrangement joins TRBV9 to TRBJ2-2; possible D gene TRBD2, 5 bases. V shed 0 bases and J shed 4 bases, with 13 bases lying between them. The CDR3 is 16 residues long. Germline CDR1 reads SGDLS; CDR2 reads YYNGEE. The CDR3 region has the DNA TGTGCCAGCAGCGTAGGAACGGGGATGTCCACCGGGGAGCTGTTTTTT. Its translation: CASSVGTGMSTGELFF.

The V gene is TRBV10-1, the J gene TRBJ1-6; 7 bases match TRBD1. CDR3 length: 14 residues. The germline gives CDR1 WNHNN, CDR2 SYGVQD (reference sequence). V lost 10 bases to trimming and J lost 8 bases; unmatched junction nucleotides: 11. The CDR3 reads CAKTTQGRHSPLHF. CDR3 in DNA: TGCGCCAAGACTACACAGGGGAGGCATTCACCCCTCCACTTT.

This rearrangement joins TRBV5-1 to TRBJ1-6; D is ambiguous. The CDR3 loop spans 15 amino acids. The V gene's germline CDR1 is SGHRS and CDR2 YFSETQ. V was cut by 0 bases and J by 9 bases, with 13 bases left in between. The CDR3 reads CASSLDAAASSPLHF. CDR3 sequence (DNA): TGCGCCAGCAGCTTGGATGCGGCAGCAAGTTCACCCCTCCACTTT.

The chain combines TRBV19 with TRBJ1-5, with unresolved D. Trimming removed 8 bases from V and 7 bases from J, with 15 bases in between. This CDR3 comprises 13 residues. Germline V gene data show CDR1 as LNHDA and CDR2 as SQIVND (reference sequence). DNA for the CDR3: TGTGCCAGTTCGAGGAGTGGAGGACAGCCCCAGCATTTT. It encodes CASSRSGGQPQHF.

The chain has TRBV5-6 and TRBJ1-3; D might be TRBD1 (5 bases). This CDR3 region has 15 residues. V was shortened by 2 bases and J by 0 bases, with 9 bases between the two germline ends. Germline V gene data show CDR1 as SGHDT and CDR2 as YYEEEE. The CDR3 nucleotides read TGTGCCAGCAGCTTTGGGGGGAGCTCTGGAAACACCATATATTTT. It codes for CASSFGGSSGNTIYF. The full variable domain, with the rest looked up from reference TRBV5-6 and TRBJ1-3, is DAGVTQSPTHLIKTRGQQVTLRCSPKSGHDTVSWYQQALGQGPQFIFQYYEEEERQRGNFPDRFSGHQFPNYSSELNVNALLLGDSALYLCASSFGGSSGNTIYFGEGSWLTVV.

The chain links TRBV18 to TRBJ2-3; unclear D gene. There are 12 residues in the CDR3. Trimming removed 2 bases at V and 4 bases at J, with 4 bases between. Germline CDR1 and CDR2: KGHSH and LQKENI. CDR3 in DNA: TGTGCCAGCTCACCAGTAGCAGATACGCAGTATTTT. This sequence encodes CASSPVADTQYF. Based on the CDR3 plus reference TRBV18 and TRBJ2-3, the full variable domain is NAGVMQNPRHLVRRRGQEARLRCSPMKGHSHVYWYRQLPEEGLKFMVYLQKENIIDESGMPKERFSAEFPKEGPSILRIQQVVRGDSAAYFCASSPVADTQYFGPGTRLTVL.

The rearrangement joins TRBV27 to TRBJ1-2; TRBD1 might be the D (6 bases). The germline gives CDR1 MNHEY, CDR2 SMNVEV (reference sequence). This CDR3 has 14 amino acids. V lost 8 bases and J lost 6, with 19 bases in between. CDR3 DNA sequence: TGTGCCAGCCGAAACCCACAGGGACTAGATGGCTACACCTTC. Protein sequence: CASRNPQGLDGYTF.

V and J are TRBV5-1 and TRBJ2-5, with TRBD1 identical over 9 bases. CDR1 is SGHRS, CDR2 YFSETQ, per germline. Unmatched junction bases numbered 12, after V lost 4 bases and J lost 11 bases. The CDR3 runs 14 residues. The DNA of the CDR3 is TGCGCCAGCAGCGGAAGGACAGGGGAGGGAGAGCAGTACTTC. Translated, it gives CASSGRTGEGEQYF.

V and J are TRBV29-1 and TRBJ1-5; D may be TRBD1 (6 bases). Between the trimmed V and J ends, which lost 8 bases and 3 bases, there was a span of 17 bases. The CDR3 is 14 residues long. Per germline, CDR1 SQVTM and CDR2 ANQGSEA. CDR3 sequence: CSRAGQFNNQPQHF. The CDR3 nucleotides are TGCAGCAGGGCCGGACAGTTTAACAATCAGCCCCAGCATTTT.

The CDR3, as DNA: TGTGCCAGCAGTCAGTCGAACTATGGCTACACCTTC. Protein product: CASSQSNYGYTF. V usage is TRBV6-1 and J usage is TRBJ1-2; no clear D. The CDR3 consists of 12 residues. Germline V lookup: CDR1 MNHNS, CDR2 SASEGT. With 5 bases removed from V and 2 bases from J, the gap between germline ends came to 6 bases.